This T cell receptor beta chain is drawn from a study of PD-L1 blockade in urothelial cancer. This CDR3 is 14 amino acids long. The germline V gene has CDR1 LGHNA and CDR2 YSLEER. Trimming took 0 bases from V and 4 from J; bases not matched to a gene: 3. The time point here: peripheral blood 6 weeks after treatment start. This clone was detected only once. Here immunoSEQ multiplex PCR was the method, and the copy in TCRdb shows in-frame clones only, minus some. The sample lists 53,000 or so clones, around 90% occurring once. This specimen consisted of PBMCs, obtained around atezolizumab (anti-PD-L1) treatment. The chain joins TRBV4-3 to TRBJ2-7; TRBD1 matches at 7 bases. The receptor comes from a man between 60 and 75 years old with urothelial cancer. The CDR3 DNA follows: TGCGCCAGCAGCCAAGATGCGACAGGGTACGAGCAGTACTTC. This translates into CASSQDATGYEQYF.